This T cell receptor beta chain was profiled in a study of T-cell memory formation after mild COVID-19. In this sample, this clonotype turned up a few times. TCRdb re-analysed the 5' RACE reads in MiXCR, keeping a single row per CDR3 protein. The sample includes 400,000 to 500,000 distinct CDR3 sequences, less than 25% of them seen just once. Germline V gene lookup returns CDR1 SEHNR and CDR2 FQNEAQ (reference sequence). With 1 base clipped from V and 3 bases from J, the junction kept 5 bases outside the gene matches. The CDR3 runs 15 residues. Sequencing was performed on PBMCs or a T cell subset sorted from them (not recorded which). The rearrangement uses TRBV7-9 and TRBJ1-2, with 7 bases identical to TRBD1. The origin of this receptor is an adult woman who had mild COVID-19 (a few samples of this study predate the infection). Cell type and time point are not known. CDR3 bases: TGTGCCAGCAGCTTAGAAACAGGGGCTGACTATGGCTACACCTTC. It yields the protein CASSLETGADYGYTF.